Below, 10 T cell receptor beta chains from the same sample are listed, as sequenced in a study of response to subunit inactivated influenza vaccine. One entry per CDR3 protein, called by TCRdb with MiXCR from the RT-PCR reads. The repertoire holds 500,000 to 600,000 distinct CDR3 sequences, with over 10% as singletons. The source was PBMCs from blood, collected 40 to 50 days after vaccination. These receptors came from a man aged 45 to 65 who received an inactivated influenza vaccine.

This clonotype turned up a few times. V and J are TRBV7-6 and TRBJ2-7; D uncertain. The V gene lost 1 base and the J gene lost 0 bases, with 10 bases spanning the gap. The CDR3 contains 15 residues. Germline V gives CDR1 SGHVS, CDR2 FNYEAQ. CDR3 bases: TGTGCCAGCAGCTTAGAGGCCCAAAGCTCCTACGAGCAGTACTTC. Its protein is CASSLEAQSSYEQYF.

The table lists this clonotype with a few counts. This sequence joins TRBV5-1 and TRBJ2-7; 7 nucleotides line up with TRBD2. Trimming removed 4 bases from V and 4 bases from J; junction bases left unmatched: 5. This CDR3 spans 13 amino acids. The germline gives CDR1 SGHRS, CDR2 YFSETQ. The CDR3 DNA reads TGCGCCAGCAGCGATAGCGGGTTTTACGAGCAGTACTTC. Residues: CASSDSGFYEQYF.

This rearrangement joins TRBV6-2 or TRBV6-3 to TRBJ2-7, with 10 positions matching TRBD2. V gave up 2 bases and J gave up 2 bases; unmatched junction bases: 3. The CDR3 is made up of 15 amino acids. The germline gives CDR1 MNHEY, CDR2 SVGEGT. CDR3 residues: CASSYTLAGAYEQYF. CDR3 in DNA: TGTGCCAGCAGTTACACGCTAGCGGGAGCCTACGAGCAGTACTTC.

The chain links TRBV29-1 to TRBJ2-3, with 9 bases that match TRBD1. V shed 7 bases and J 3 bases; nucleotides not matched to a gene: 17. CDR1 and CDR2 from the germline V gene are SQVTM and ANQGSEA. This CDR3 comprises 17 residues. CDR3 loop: CSAQPRIDRGRTDTQYF. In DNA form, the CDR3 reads TGCAGCGCCCAACCTAGAATCGACAGGGGGAGAACAGATACGCAGTATTTT.

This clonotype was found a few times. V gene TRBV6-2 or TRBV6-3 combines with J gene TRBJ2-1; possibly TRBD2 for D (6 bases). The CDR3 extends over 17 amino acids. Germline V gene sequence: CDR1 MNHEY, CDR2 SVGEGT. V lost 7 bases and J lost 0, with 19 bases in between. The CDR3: CASTFTDAGSSYNEQFF. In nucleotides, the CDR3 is TGTGCCAGCACCTTCACGGACGCGGGGAGCTCCTACAATGAGCAGTTCTTC.

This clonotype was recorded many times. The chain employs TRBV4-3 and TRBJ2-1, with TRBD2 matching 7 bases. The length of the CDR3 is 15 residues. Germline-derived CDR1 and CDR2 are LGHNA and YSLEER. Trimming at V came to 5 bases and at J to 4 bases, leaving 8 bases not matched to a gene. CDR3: CASSEVGGPYNEQFF. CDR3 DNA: TGCGCCAGCAGCGAAGTGGGAGGGCCGTACAATGAGCAGTTCTTC.

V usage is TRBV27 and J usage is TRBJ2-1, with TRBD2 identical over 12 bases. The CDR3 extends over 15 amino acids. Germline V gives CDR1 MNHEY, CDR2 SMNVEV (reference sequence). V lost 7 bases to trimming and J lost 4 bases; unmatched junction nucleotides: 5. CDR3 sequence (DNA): TGTGCCAGCAAAATTACTAGCGGGGGGTACAATGAGCAGTTCTTC. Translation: CASKITSGGYNEQFF.

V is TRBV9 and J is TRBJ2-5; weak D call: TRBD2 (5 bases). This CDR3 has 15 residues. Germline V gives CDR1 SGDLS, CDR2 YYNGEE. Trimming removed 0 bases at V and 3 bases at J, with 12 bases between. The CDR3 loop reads CASSVGLAAEETQYF. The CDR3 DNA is TGTGCCAGCAGCGTAGGGCTAGCCGCCGAAGAGACCCAGTACTTC.

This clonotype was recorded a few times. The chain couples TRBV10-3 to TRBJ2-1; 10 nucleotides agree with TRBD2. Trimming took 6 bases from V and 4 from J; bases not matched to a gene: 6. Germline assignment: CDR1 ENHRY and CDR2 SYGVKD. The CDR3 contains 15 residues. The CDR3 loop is CAISLAGGTYNEQFF. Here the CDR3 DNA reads TGTGCCATCAGCTTAGCGGGAGGAACTTACAATGAGCAGTTCTTC.

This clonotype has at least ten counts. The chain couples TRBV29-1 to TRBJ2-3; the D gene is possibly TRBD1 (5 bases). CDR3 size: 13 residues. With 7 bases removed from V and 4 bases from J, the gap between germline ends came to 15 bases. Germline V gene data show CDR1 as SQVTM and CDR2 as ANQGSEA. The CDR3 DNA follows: TGCAGCGGGTTGTCAGGGCCGGCAGATACGCAGTATTTT. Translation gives CSGLSGPADTQYF.